This TCR beta chain derives from a study of blood T cells in healthy people across ages. A sample-barcoded 5' primer and a J-beta primer mix were used in a second PCR of roughly 7 to 12 cycles. TCRdb redid the calling of the 5' RACE reads with MiXCR, one entry per CDR3 protein. The sample has around 600,000 distinct CDR3 sequences; around half are singletons. Looked up from germline, CDR1 is SGDLS and CDR2 is YYNGEE. Between the trimmed V and J ends, which lost 0 bases and 7 bases, there was a span of 14 bases. This CDR3 is built from 14 residues. Sequencing used blood. This TCR was recovered from an elderly man in good health. The chain carries TRBV9 and TRBJ2-7; tentative D call: TRBD2 (5 bases). CDR3 bases: TGTGCCAGCAGCGTAGTTGGGAGATACAATGAGCAGTACTTC. It translates to CASSVVGRYNEQYF.